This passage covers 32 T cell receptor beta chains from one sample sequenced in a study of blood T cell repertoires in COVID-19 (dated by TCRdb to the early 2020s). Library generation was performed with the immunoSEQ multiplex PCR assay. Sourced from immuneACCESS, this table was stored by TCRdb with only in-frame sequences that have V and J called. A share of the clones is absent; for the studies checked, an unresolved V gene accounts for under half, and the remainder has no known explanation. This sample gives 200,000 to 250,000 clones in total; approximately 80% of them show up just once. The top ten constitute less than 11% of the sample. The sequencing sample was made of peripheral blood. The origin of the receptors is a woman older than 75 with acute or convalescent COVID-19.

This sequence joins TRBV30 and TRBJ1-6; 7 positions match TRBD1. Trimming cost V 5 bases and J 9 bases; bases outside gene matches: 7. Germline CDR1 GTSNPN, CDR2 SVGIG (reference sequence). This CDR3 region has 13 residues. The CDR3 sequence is CAWGGGYGSPLHF. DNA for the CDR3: TGTGCCTGGGGAGGGGGCTACGGTTCACCCCTCCACTTT.

DNA for the CDR3: TGTGCCAGCAGTCTCACAGATACGCAGTATTTT. Encoded protein: CASSLTDTQYF. The V and J genes are TRBV27 and TRBJ2-3; no firm D call. Deletions cut 5 bases from V and 2 bases from J, with 2 bases between. The length of the CDR3 is 11 residues. The germline V gene has CDR1 MNHEY and CDR2 SMNVEV (reference sequence).

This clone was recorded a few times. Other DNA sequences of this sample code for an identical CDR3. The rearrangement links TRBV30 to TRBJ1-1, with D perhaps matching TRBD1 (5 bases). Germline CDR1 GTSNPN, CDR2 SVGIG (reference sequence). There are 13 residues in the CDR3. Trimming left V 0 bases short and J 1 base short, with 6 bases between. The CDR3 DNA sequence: TGTGCCTGGAGTGTACAGGAGAACACTGAAGCTTTCTTT. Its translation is CAWSVQENTEAFF.

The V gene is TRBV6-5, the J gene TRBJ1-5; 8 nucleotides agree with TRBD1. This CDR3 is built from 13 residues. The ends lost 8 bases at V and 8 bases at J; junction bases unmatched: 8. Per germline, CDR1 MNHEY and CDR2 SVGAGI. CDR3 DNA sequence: TGTGCCAGCCACAGGGGGTGGGGGGAGCCCCAGCATTTT. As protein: CASHRGWGEPQHF.

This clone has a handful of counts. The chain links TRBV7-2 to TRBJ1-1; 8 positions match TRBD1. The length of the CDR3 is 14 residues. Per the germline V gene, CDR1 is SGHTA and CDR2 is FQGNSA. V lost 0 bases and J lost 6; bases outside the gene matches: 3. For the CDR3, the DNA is TGTGCCAGCAGCTTAGCGGGACAGGCCCCTGAAGCTTTCTTT. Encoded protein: CASSLAGQAPEAFF.

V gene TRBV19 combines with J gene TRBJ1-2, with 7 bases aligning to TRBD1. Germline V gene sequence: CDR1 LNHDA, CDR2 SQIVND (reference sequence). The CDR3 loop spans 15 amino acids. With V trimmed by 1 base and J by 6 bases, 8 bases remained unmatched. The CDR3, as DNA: TGTGCCAGTAGTATAGGGATGACAGGGTCGCATGGCTACACCTTC. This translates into CASSIGMTGSHGYTF.

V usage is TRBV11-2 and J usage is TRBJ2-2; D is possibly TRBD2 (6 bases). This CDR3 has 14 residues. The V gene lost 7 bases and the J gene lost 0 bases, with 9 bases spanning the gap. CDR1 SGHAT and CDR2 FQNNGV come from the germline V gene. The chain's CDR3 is CASKGGPNTGELFF. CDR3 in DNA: TGTGCCAGCAAGGGAGGACCGAACACCGGGGAGCTGTTTTTT.

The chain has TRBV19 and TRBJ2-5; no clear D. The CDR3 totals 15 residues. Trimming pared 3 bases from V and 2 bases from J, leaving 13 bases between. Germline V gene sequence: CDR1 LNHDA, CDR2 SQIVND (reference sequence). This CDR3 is CASSIGPRKQETQYF. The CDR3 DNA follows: TGTGCCAGTAGTATCGGCCCGCGGAAACAAGAGACCCAGTACTTC.

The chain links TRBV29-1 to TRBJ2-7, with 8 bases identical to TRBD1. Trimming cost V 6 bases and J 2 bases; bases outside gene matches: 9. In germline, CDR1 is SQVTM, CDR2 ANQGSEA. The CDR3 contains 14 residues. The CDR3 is CSVRTGKPPYEQYF. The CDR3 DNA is TGCAGCGTAAGGACAGGGAAGCCCCCCTACGAGCAGTACTTC.

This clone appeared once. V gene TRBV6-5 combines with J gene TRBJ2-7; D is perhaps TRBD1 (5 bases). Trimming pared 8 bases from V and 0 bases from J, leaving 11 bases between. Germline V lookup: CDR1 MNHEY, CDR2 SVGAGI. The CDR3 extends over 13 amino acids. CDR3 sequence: CASGLQASYEQYF. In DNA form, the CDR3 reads TGTGCCAGCGGGTTACAGGCCTCCTACGAGCAGTACTTC.

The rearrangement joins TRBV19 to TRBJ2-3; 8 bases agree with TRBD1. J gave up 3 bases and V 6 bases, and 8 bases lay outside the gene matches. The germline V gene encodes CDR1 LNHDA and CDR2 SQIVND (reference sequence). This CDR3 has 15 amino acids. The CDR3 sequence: CASRTRGPGTDTQYF. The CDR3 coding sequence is TGTGCCAGTAGGACCAGGGGGCCGGGAACAGATACGCAGTATTTT. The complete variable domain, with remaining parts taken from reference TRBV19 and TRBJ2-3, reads DGGITQSPKYLFRKEGQNVTLSCEQNLNHDAMYWYRQDPGQGLRLIYYSQIVNDFQKGDIAEGYSVSREKKESFPLTVTSAQKNPTAFYLCASRTRGPGTDTQYFGPGTRLTVL.

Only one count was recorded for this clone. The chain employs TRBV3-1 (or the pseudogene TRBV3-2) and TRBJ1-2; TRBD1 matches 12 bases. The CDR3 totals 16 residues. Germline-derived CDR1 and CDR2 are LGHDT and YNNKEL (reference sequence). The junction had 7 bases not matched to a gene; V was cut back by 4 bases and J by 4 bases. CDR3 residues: CASSPGTGGYTYGYTF. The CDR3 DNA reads TGTGCCAGCAGCCCGGGGACAGGGGGCTACACCTATGGCTACACCTTC.

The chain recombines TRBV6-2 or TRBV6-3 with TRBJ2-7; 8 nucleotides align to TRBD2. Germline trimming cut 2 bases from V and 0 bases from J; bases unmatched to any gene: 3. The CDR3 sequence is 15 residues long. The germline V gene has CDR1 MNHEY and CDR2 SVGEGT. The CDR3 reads CASSYGLAGSYEQYF. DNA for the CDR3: TGTGCCAGCAGTTACGGTCTAGCGGGCTCCTACGAGCAGTACTTC.

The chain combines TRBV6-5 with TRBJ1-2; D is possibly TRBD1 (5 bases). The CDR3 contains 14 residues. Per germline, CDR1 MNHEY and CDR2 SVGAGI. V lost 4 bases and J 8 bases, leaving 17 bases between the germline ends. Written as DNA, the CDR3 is TGTGCCAGCAGTTCCCAGGGTGGTGGTGAGGGCTACACCTTC. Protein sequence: CASSSQGGGEGYTF.

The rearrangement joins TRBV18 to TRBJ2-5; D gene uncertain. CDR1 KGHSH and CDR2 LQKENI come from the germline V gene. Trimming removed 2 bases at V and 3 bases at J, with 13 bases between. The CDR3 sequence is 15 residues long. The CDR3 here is CASSPVTGLEETQYF. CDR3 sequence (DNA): TGTGCCAGCTCACCAGTCACTGGTTTAGAAGAGACCCAGTACTTC.

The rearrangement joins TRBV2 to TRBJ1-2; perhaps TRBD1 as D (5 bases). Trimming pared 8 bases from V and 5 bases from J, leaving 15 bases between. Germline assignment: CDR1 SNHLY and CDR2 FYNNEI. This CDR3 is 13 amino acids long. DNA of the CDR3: TGTGCCAGCTGTAAGGGGTCTGGGTATGGCTACACCTTC. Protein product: CASCKGSGYGYTF. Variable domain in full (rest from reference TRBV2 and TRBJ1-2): EPEVTQTPSHQVTQMGQEVILRCVPISNHLYFYWYRQILGQKVEFLVSFYNNEISEKSEIFDDQFSVERPDGSNFTLKIRSTKLEDSAMYFCASCKGSGYGYTFGSGTRLTVV.

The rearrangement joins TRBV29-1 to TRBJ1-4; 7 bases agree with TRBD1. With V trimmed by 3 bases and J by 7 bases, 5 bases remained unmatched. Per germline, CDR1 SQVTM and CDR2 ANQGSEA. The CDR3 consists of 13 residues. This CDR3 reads CSVDTGVSEKLFF. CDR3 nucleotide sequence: TGCAGCGTTGACACAGGGGTTAGTGAAAAACTGTTTTTT.

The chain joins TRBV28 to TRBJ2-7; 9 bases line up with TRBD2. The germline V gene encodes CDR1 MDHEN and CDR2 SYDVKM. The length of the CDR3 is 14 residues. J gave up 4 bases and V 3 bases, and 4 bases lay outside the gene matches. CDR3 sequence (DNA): TGTGCCAGCAGTTTTCTAGCGGGAACGTACGAGCAGTACTTC. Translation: CASSFLAGTYEQYF.

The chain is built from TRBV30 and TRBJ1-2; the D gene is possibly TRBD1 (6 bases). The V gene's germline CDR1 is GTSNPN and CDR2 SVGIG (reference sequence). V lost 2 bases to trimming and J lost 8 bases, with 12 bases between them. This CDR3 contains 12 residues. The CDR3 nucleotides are TGTGCCTGGAGTCTGTTCAGGGGCGGCTACACCTTC. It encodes CAWSLFRGGYTF.

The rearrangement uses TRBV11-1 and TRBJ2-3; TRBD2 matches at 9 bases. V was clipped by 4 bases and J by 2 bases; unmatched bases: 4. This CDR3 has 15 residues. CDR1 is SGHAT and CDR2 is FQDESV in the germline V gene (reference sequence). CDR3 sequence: CASSWQRGATDTQYF. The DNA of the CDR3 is TGTGCCAGCAGCTGGCAGCGGGGGGCCACAGATACGCAGTATTTT.

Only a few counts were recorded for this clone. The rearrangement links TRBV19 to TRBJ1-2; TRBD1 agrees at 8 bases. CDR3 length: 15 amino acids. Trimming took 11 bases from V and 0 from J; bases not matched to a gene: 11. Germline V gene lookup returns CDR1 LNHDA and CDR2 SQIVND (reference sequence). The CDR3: CAAKPQGASNYGYTF. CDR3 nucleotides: TGTGCCGCAAAACCCCAGGGGGCGTCTAACTATGGCTACACCTTC.

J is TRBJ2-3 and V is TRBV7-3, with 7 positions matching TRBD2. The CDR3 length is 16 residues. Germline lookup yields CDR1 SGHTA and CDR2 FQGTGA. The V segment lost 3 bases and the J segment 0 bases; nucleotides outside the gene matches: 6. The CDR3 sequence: CASSLEAGPSTDTQYF. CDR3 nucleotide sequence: TGTGCCAGCAGCTTGGAAGCGGGGCCTAGCACAGATACGCAGTATTTT.

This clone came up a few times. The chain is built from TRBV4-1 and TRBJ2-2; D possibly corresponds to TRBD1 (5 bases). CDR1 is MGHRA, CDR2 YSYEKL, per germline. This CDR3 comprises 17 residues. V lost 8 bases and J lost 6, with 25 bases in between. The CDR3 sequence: CASGALNLVSVPGELFF. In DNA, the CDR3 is TGCGCCAGCGGGGCCCTTAATCTCGTTTCAGTTCCCGGGGAGCTGTTTTTT.

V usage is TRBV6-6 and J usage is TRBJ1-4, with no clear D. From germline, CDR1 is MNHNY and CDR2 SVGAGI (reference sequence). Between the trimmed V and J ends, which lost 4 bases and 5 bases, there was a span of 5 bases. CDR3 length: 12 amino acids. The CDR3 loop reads CASSSTNEKLFF. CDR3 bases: TGTGCCAGCAGTTCCACAAATGAAAAACTGTTTTTT.

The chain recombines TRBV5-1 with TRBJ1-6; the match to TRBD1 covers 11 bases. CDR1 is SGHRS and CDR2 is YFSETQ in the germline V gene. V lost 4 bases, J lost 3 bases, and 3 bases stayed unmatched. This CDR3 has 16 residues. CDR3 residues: CASSRGQGVYNSPLHF. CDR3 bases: TGCGCCAGCAGCAGGGGACAGGGGGTCTATAATTCACCCCTCCACTTT.

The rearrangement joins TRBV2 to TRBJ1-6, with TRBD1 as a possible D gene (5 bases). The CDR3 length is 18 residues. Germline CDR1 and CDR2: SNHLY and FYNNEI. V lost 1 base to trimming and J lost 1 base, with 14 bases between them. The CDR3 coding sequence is TGTGCCAGCAGTGAAGAGAAGGGGATGAGATCCTATAATTCACCCCTCCACTTT. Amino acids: CASSEEKGMRSYNSPLHF.

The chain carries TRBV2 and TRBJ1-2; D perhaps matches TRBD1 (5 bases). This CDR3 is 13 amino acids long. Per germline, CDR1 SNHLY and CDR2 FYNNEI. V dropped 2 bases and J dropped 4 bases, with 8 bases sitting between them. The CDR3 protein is CASSEQGSYGYTF. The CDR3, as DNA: TGTGCCAGCAGTGAACAGGGTTCCTATGGCTACACCTTC.

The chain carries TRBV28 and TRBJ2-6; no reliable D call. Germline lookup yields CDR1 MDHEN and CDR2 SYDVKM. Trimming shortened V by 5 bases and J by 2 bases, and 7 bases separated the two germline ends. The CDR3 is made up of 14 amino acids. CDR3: CASSQVTGANVLTF. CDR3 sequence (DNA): TGTGCCAGCAGTCAGGTTACTGGGGCCAACGTCCTGACTTTC.

The CDR3 coding sequence is TGTGCCAGTAGCCGGACTCCCCCCTCCTACAATGAGCAGTTCTTC. This sequence encodes CASSRTPPSYNEQFF. The genes are TRBV19 and TRBJ2-1, with D perhaps matching TRBD2 (5 bases). Germline loops: CDR1 LNHDA, CDR2 SQIVND (reference sequence). CDR3 size: 15 residues. Trimming left V 6 bases short and J 0 bases short, with 12 bases between.

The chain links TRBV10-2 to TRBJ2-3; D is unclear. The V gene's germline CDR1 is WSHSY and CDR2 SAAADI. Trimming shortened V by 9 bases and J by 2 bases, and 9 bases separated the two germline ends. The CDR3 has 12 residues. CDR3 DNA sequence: TGCGCCAGTTCTATTCACACAGATACGCAGTATTTT. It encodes CASSIHTDTQYF.

The CDR3 protein is CASSRDRGIQPQHF. In nucleotides, the CDR3 is TGTGCCAGCAGCCGGGACAGGGGTATTCAGCCCCAGCATTTT. The chain recombines TRBV7-2 with TRBJ1-5, with 10 positions matching TRBD1. V shed 5 bases, J shed 6 bases, and the junction held 4 bases outside the gene matches. Germline loops: CDR1 SGHTA, CDR2 FQGNSA. The CDR3 loop spans 14 amino acids.

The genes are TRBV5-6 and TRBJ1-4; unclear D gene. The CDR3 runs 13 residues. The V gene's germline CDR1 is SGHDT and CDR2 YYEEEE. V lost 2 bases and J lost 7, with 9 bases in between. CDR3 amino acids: CASSFAGGEKLFF. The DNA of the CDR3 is TGTGCCAGCAGCTTCGCGGGAGGTGAAAAACTGTTTTTT.